These 7 T cell receptor beta chains share one sample of origin, sequenced in a study of shared clonotypes between healthy human individuals. Generated by immunoSEQ multiplex PCR, the TCRdb table keeps only in-frame clones and is missing some. The table shows approximately 620,000 clones, with around 97% occurring only once. Sequencing was carried out using naive CD4+ T cells sorted from blood. Subset denoted: CD45RA+ positively selected. These receptors were obtained from a woman younger than 45 in good health.

The chain couples TRBV5-5 to TRBJ2-2; weak D call: TRBD1 (6 bases). Trimming shortened V by 7 bases and J by 3 bases, and 16 bases separated the two germline ends. Germline assignment: CDR1 SGHKS and CDR2 YYEKEE (reference sequence). CDR3 length: 15 residues. Here the CDR3 reads CASLRTVTDTGELFF. The CDR3, as DNA: TGTGCCAGCTTGAGGACAGTTACCGACACCGGGGAGCTGTTTTTT.

With respect to this clone: The same CDR3 also results from other DNA sequences found in this sample. The chain recombines TRBV28 with TRBJ2-7; D not resolved. This CDR3 contains 17 residues. The germline V gene has CDR1 MDHEN and CDR2 SYDVKM. The V end lost 0 bases, the J end lost 2 bases, and 17 bases lay between the germline ends. The CDR3 is CASSLWGRRAEAYEQYF. CDR3 sequence (DNA): TGTGCCAGCAGTTTATGGGGAAGAAGGGCCGAGGCCTACGAGCAGTACTTC.

This clone has just one count. The chain employs TRBV19 and TRBJ2-7; no clear D gene. The CDR3 sequence is 14 residues long. The germline CDR1 and CDR2 sequences are LNHDA and SQIVND (reference sequence). V gave up 2 bases and J gave up 0 bases, with 8 bases separating them. CDR3 amino acids: CASSIRLSSYEQYF. In DNA, the CDR3 is TGTGCCAGTAGTATACGACTTTCCTCCTACGAGCAGTACTTC.

The V and J genes are TRBV19 and TRBJ2-7; unclear D gene. Germline loops: CDR1 LNHDA, CDR2 SQIVND (reference sequence). This CDR3 has 13 residues. V was clipped by 4 bases and J by 2 bases, with 9 bases between them. CDR3 in DNA: TGTGCCAGTAGTAGGCCGGCTCCCTACGAGCAGTACTTC. This translates into CASSRPAPYEQYF. Variable domain in full (rest from reference TRBV19 and TRBJ2-7): DGGITQSPKYLFRKEGQNVTLSCEQNLNHDAMYWYRQDPGQGLRLIYYSQIVNDFQKGDIAEGYSVSREKKESFPLTVTSAQKNPTAFYLCASSRPAPYEQYFGPGTRLTVT.

The rearrangement links TRBV18 to TRBJ2-4; the D call may be TRBD1 or TRBD2 (7 bases each). The V end lost 3 bases, the J end lost 3 bases, and 24 bases lay between the germline ends. Germline V gene lookup returns CDR1 KGHSH and CDR2 LQKENI. The CDR3 is 19 amino acids. The CDR3 sequence is CASSPGGTAVFKGKNIQYF. CDR3 DNA: TGTGCCAGCTCACCGGGAGGGACAGCAGTTTTTAAGGGCAAAAACATTCAGTACTTC. Drawing the rest from reference TRBV18 and TRBJ2-4, the complete variable domain is NAGVMQNPRHLVRRRGQEARLRCSPMKGHSHVYWYRQLPEEGLKFMVYLQKENIIDESGMPKERFSAEFPKEGPSILRIQQVVRGDSAAYFCASSPGGTAVFKGKNIQYFGAGTRLSVL.

The chain employs TRBV5-4 and TRBJ2-7, with TRBD1 as a possible D gene (6 bases). Germline CDR1 is SGHNT and CDR2 is YYREEE (reference sequence). The CDR3 extends over 13 amino acids. The V gene lost 3 bases and the J gene lost 6 bases, with 13 bases spanning the gap. CDR3 region: CASSYRQAREQYF. DNA for the CDR3: TGTGCCAGCAGCTATCGACAGGCGCGCGAGCAGTACTTC.

The chain carries TRBV6-5 and TRBJ2-5; unclear D gene. The J call could be wrong; TRBJ2-7 is a better fit for the DNA end. Germline V gene data show CDR1 as MNHEY and CDR2 as SVGAGI. The CDR3 runs 12 residues. The CDR3 region has the DNA TGTGCCAGCAGCTCCTCACGCTACGAGCAGTACTTC. Translation: CASSSSRYEQYF.